Listed here are 14 T cell receptor beta chains from one sample, sequenced in a study of T-cell reconstitution after alpha-beta-depleted transplantation in children. TCRbeta library preparation incorporated unique molecular identifiers. TCRdb used MiXCR to reprocess the PCR reads, holding one entry per CDR3 protein. The sample holds approximately 490,000 distinct CDR3 sequences, under 15% seen once. The material was PBMCs from the stem cell graft donor, obtained from the stem cell graft. All receptors come from a human donor who donated a stem cell graft to a child with combined immunodeficiency.

This clonotype was counted many times. This chain uses TRBV12-3 or TRBV12-4 with TRBJ2-5; D may be TRBD2 (5 bases). The ends were cut back, 5 bases at V and 5 bases at J, with 15 bases in the middle. CDR3 size: 14 residues. The CDR3 sequence: CASSPLRAAETQYF. The CDR3 DNA reads TGTGCCAGCAGTCCTCTGAGGGCCGCTGAGACCCAGTACTTC.

This clonotype came up a few times. This chain links TRBV12-3 or TRBV12-4 with TRBJ1-1, with a tentative D call TRBD1 (5 bases). V was cut by 8 bases and J by 4 bases, with 14 bases left in between. The CDR3 spans 13 residues. The CDR3 nucleotides read TGTGCCAGCTTCAGGGCGCGAGGCACTGAAGCTTTCTTT. Translated, it gives CASFRARGTEAFF.

At least ten counts were recorded for this clonotype. This chain uses TRBV12-3 or TRBV12-4 with TRBJ2-7; D may be TRBD1 or TRBD2 (6 bases each). CDR3 length equals 15 residues. Trimming stripped 7 bases from V and 3 bases from J, with 19 bases between. In DNA form, the CDR3 reads TGTGCCAGCAAAAAGGGGGGTTCGTCTAGCTACGAGCAGTACTTC. It yields the protein CASKKGGSSSYEQYF.

The table lists this clonotype with a few counts. The chain links TRBV20-1 to TRBJ2-1; no clear D gene. Germline loops: CDR1 DFQATT, CDR2 SNEGSKA (reference sequence). This CDR3 is 16 amino acids long. The germline V and J ends were trimmed by 2 bases and 4 bases, with 18 bases remaining between them. The CDR3 is CSARSNFAALYNEQFF. The CDR3 bases are TGCAGTGCTAGATCCAATTTCGCCGCTCTTTACAATGAGCAGTTCTTC.

This chain joins TRBV20-1 and TRBJ1-1; D might be TRBD1 (5 bases). V was shortened by 2 bases and J by 6 bases, with 13 bases between the two germline ends. Per the germline V gene, CDR1 is DFQATT and CDR2 is SNEGSKA (reference sequence). The CDR3 totals 13 residues. This CDR3 reads CSARLSGGAEAFF. CDR3 nucleotide sequence: TGCAGTGCTAGACTAAGTGGGGGAGCTGAAGCTTTCTTT.

This clonotype occurred many times. The J gene is TRBJ2-2, the V gene TRBV6-2 or TRBV6-3; tentatively, D is TRBD2 (6 bases). Germline values: CDR1 MNHEY, CDR2 SVGEGT. V shed 0 bases and J shed 7 bases, with 15 bases lying between them. The CDR3 is 16 residues long. For the CDR3, the DNA is TGTGCCAGCAGTTACTCGAGGCGACTAGTAGACGGGGAGCTGTTTTTT. Translating it yields CASSYSRRLVDGELFF.

This clonotype was counted a single time. The rearrangement links TRBV29-1 to TRBJ2-3; TRBD2 might be the D (5 bases). V was trimmed by 4 bases and J by 4 bases, leaving 12 bases between them. Germline loops: CDR1 SQVTM, CDR2 ANQGSEA. The CDR3 contains 13 residues. The CDR3 DNA reads TGCAGCGTTGTGGAGGAGAAAGCAGATACGCAGTATTTT. Translating gives CSVVEEKADTQYF.

This clonotype showed up many times. The rearrangement uses TRBV4-2 and TRBJ2-1, with 14 nucleotides matching TRBD2. The CDR3 spans 17 residues. Germline assignment: CDR1 LGHNA and CDR2 YNFKEQ. Trimming cost V 4 bases and J 6 bases; bases outside gene matches: 8. This chain's CDR3 is CASSRFGGLAGVNEQFF. The DNA of the CDR3 is TGTGCCAGCAGCCGCTTTGGGGGACTAGCGGGAGTCAATGAGCAGTTCTTC.

This clonotype has just a few counts. This chain joins TRBV6-2 or TRBV6-3 and TRBJ2-1; D may be TRBD1 or TRBD2 (6 bases each). CDR1 is MNHEY, CDR2 SVGEGT, per germline. The CDR3 extends over 16 amino acids. The V end was cut by 6 bases, the J end by 4 bases, with 19 bases between. CDR3 sequence reads: CASRFPRGLRYNEQFF. CDR3 coding DNA: TGTGCCAGCAGATTCCCTCGGGGGCTTAGATACAATGAGCAGTTCTTC.

The chain links TRBV6-1 to TRBJ1-5; no clear D gene. Germline CDR1 reads MNHNS; CDR2 reads SASEGT. The CDR3 covers 18 residues. Trimming shortened V by 3 bases and J by 0 bases, and 18 bases separated the two germline ends. The CDR3 DNA reads as TGTGCCAGCAGTGACCTCCCGAGAGGGTGGGTTAGCAATCAGCCCCAGCATTTT. This translates into CASSDLPRGWVSNQPQHF.

This clonotype was detected only a few times. The chain is built from TRBV3-1 and TRBJ2-1, with 15 bases fitting TRBD2. Germline lookup yields CDR1 LGHDT and CDR2 YNNKEL (reference sequence). This CDR3 spans 19 amino acids. After removal of 1 base from V and 4 bases from J, the junction contained 8 bases not matched to a gene. CDR3 loop: CASSQGSVGTSGRYNEQFF. The CDR3, as DNA: TGTGCCAGCAGCCAAGGTTCAGTCGGGACTAGCGGGAGGTACAATGAGCAGTTCTTC.

At least ten counts were recorded for this clonotype. V is TRBV12-3 or TRBV12-4 and J is TRBJ2-5; D is undetermined. V lost 5 bases and J 5 bases, leaving 6 bases between the germline ends. The CDR3 has 11 residues. CDR3 sequence (DNA): TGTGCCAGCAGTAAGATGGAGACCCAGTACTTC. Translation gives CASSKMETQYF.

This clonotype was counted ten times or more. This chain connects TRBV30 to TRBJ2-1, with 8 bases aligning to TRBD1. Per the germline V gene, CDR1 is GTSNPN and CDR2 is SVGIG (reference sequence). V lost 8 bases and J lost 0; bases outside the gene matches: 6. The CDR3 is made up of 14 amino acids. CDR3 in amino acids: CAARQGSSYNEQFF. The CDR3 coding sequence is TGTGCCGCCAGACAGGGGAGCTCCTACAATGAGCAGTTCTTC.

The CDR3 region has the DNA TGCGCCAGCAGCACCGAAACTCAGGTGGCCTACGAGCAGTACTTC. Residues: CASSTETQVAYEQYF. The gene calls are TRBV5-1 and TRBJ2-7, with D hard to call. The germline CDR1 and CDR2 sequences are SGHRS and YFSETQ. V lost 4 bases to trimming and J lost 2 bases, with 16 bases between them. This CDR3 comprises 15 residues.